A selection of T cell receptor beta chains follows, all from one sample in a study of PD-L1 blockade in urothelial cancer. The table came from immunoSEQ multiplex PCR; TCRdb's copy has only in-frame clones and leaves some out. The sample holds about 50,000 clones; around nine tenths are singletons and the top ten take about 8%. Source: PBMCs, taken around atezolizumab (anti-PD-L1) treatment. These receptors all stem from a man aged 55 to 70 with urothelial cancer. Both conserved end residues are part of each CDR3.

v_gene	j_gene	CDR3aa
TRBV5-1	TRBJ1-3	CASSLRGQTSSGNTIYF
TRBV30	TRBJ2-5	CAWSAPSGGVRGQETQYF
TRBV29-1	TRBJ2-3	CSVCRGEEGTDTQYF
TRBV7-9	TRBJ2-3	CASSSPGNSDTQYF
TRBV4-2	TRBJ1-1	CASTPVNRENEAFF
TRBV2	TRBJ2-5	CARGVGSQETQYF
TRBV5-4	TRBJ2-7	CASSLAGASGSPYEQYF
TRBV11-2	TRBJ2-1	CASRPTSGGITYVNEQFF
TRBV15	TRBJ1-1	CATSREKYRGDTEAFF
TRBV11-2	TRBJ1-1	CATAQGYSTEAFF
TRBV2	TRBJ1-5	CASSESRGQGQPQHF
TRBV2	TRBJ1-4	CASSATGSTNEKLFF
TRBV10-1	TRBJ2-3	CASSVTRGAPDTQYF
TRBV5-6	TRBJ2-2	CASSYRAGELFF
TRBV5-4	TRBJ2-3	CASSPGLATDTQYF
TRBV7-9	TRBJ1-5	CASSLSGGTGTQPQHF
TRBV9	TRBJ1-3	CASSVATSTSGNTIYF
TRBV10-1	TRBJ1-2	CASSEDRTYGYTF
TRBV7-2	TRBJ1-1	CASSLVQNTEAFF
TRBV30	TRBJ1-1	CAWKLETYTEAFF
TRBV18	TRBJ1-2	CASSLGQGYGYTF
TRBV6-1	TRBJ1-2	CASSEVHSQPYGYTF
TRBV9	TRBJ2-7	CASSVRGLAGANEQYF
TRBV5-1	TRBJ1-4	CASSLDIGVGEKLFF
TRBV4-1	TRBJ1-2	CASTPKEGGYTF
TRBV5-4	TRBJ2-3	CASSSPGQSTDTQYF
TRBV5-1	TRBJ2-5	CASSLGPGRETQYF
TRBV5-1	TRBJ2-7	CASSFQGASYEQYF
TRBV2	TRBJ1-4	CASRTQRDNEKLFF
TRBV7-2	TRBJ1-3	CASSPTGSAGNTIYF
TRBV27	TRBJ1-5	CASSFRGQGRQPQHF
TRBV6-5	TRBJ2-6	CASSFGLRGANVLTF
TRBV13	TRBJ2-1	CASSLGSSGGPSPEQFF
TRBV29-1	TRBJ2-7	CSATLGLAGEQYF
TRBV11-1	TRBJ2-2	CASSGTRVNTGELFF
TRBV7-8	TRBJ1-5	CASSLAGGRNQPQHF
TRBV7-3	TRBJ2-7	CASSGVDEQYF
TRBV27	TRBJ2-3	CASSQPTEYTDTQYF
TRBV5-1	TRBJ2-1	CASSLEEGLAVNEQFF
TRBV7-9	TRBJ1-2	CASSPSNRVEGYTF
TRBV4-2	TRBJ1-5	CASSQDQGFGNQPQHF
TRBV5-6	TRBJ1-6	CASSQKDRGHPSYNSPLHF